This T cell receptor (beta chain) is drawn from a study of T cells in Graves' hyperthyroidism and ophthalmopathy. This clonotype was counted ten times or more. This CDR3 is built from 17 residues. Trimming at V came to 1 base and at J to 7 bases, leaving 10 bases not matched to a gene. The germline gives CDR1 PRHDT, CDR2 FYEKMQ (reference sequence). The TCR beta CDR3 regions underwent amplification using RNA transcripts as the source. Researchers ran a first-round RT-PCR on the TCR CDR3 using the HTBI primer set. TCRdb reprocessed the multiplex PCR reads with MiXCR, giving one entry per CDR3 protein. In the table there are a few hundred thousand distinct CDR3 sequences, roughly 13% of which are singletons.

The chain uses TRBV13 and TRBJ2-1, with 10 bases fitting TRBD2. Sequenced sample: blood. The sequence derives from a woman younger than 35 with Graves' hyperthyroidism. CDR3 DNA: TGTGCCAGCAGCTTAGTGGGTCTAGCGGGAGAAGGAAATGAGCAGTTCTTC. The encoded protein is CASSLVGLAGEGNEQFF.